This T cell receptor (beta chain) was documented in a study of graft-versus-host responses after intestinal transplantation. Overall study: All recipients were transplanted with multivisceral, liver-intestinal, or isolated intestinal grafts. Induction with anti-thymocyte globulin, then tacrolimus and steroids for about 3 years, was given to all recipients.

A remark on this clone: Antigen unknown.

Here immunoSEQ multiplex PCR was the method, and the copy in TCRdb shows in-frame clones only, minus some. Of about 94,000 clones in the sample, 90% to 95% were seen once. General study results and limits: The authors found GvH clones in recipient marrow, some appearing first in ileum or blood. Those patients showing graft-donor T cell macrochimerism displayed high graft-versus-host to host-versus-graft clonal ratios in allografts.

Germline CDR1 reads MDHEN; CDR2 reads SYDVKM. V lost 5 bases, J lost 2 bases, and 6 bases stayed unmatched. The CDR3 contains 16 residues. The chain joins TRBV28 to TRBJ1-5; TRBD1 matches 10 bases. The sequences come from unstimulated CD8+ T cells sorted from spleen or lymph node cells, collected before intestinal transplant. The clonotype comes from a human donor who received an intestinal transplant. CDR3 nucleotides: TGTGCCAGCAGTCTCACCGGGACAGGGGGCAATCAGCCCCAGCATTTT. This sequence encodes CASSLTGTGGNQPQHF.